This entry is about one TCR beta chain. This entry is derived from a study of T cell changes during pregnancy in multiple sclerosis. Sequencing used immunoSEQ multiplex PCR; TCRdb keeps in-frame clones, though not all of them. The table includes 45,000 to 55,000 clones, about nine tenths detected once. V dropped 2 bases and J dropped 2 bases, with 14 bases sitting between them. The CDR3 has 15 residues. Looked up from germline, CDR1 is SGHDT and CDR2 is YYEEEE. This chain uses TRBV5-6 with TRBJ2-7; weak D call: TRBD1 (6 bases). Material: CD4+ T cells from peripheral blood mononuclear cells, obtained after pregnancy. The TCR was taken from a female donor in good health, enrolled as a control in a pregnancy study. CDR3 loop: CASSFSPAGAYEQYF. In DNA form, the CDR3 reads TGTGCCAGCAGCTTTTCTCCGGCAGGGGCCTACGAGCAGTACTTC.